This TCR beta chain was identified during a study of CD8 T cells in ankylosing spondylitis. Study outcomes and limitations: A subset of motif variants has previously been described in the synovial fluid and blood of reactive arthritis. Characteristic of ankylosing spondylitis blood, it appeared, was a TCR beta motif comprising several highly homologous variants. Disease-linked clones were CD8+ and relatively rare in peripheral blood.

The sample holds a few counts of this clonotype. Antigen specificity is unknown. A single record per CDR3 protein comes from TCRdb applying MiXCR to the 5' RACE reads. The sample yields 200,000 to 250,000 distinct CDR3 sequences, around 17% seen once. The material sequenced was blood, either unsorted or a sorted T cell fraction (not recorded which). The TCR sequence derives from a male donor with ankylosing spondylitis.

Here the CDR3 DNA reads TGTGCCAGCAGCCCCTCTGACATTACAATATACAATGAGCAGTTCTTC. It encodes CASSPSDITIYNEQFF. The chain joins TRBV7-2 to TRBJ2-1; D remains ambiguous. The CDR3 loop spans 16 amino acids. V lost 5 bases and J lost 4, with 18 bases in between. Germline loops: CDR1 SGHTA, CDR2 FQGNSA.